These 18 T cell receptor beta chains share one sample of origin, sequenced in a study of monozygotic twins with inflammatory bowel disease. TCRdb reworked the 5' RACE reads into one entry per CDR3 protein, no DNA. The sample's table shows over 120,000 distinct CDR3 sequences. Material for sequencing was blood. The source is a human donor with ulcerative colitis or Crohn's disease, or a healthy co-twin of an affected twin (not recorded which).

The V gene is TRBV9, the J gene TRBJ2-4; with no DNA, the TCRdb D assignment of TRBD1 cannot be verified. Looked up from germline, CDR1 is SGDLS and CDR2 is YYNGEE. The CDR3 has 18 residues. The CDR3: CASSVDPDSTGRMDIQYF.

The CDR3 reads CSVDYGTGNQPQHF. The chain has TRBV29-1 and TRBJ1-5; the TRBD1 assignment by TCRdb is unverifiable without DNA. The length of the CDR3 is 14 residues. Germline CDR1 SQVTM, CDR2 ANQGSEA. Based on the CDR3 plus reference TRBV29-1 and TRBJ1-5, the full variable domain is SAVISQKPSRDICQRGTSLTIQCQVDSQVTMMFWYRQQPGQSLTLIATANQGSEATYESGFVIDKFPISRPNLTFSTLTVSNMSPEDSSIYLCSVDYGTGNQPQHFGDGTRLSIL.

This rearrangement joins TRBV6-6 to TRBJ1-5. The CDR3 contains 14 residues. Germline lookup yields CDR1 MNHNY and CDR2 SVGAGI (reference sequence). The CDR3 loop reads CASSYTGLNQPQHF.

The chain is built from TRBV19 and TRBJ2-7; TCRdb proposes TRBD2, but this gene call is untestable without DNA. Germline V gene lookup returns CDR1 LNHDA and CDR2 SQIVND (reference sequence). This CDR3 contains 15 residues. The chain's CDR3 is CASSTGTSGSYEQYF.

The chain carries TRBV7-7 and TRBJ2-1. Germline CDR1 reads SSHAT; CDR2 reads FNYEAQ (reference sequence). This CDR3 region has 14 residues. CDR3 amino acids: CASSLGQGFNEQFF.

The chain recombines TRBV23-1 with TRBJ2-2. TRBV23-1 is filed as an ORF, its function uncertain. The CDR3 runs 18 residues. This chain's CDR3 is CASIKDLPLNANTGELFF.

The chain has TRBV20-1 and TRBJ1-2; TCRdb calls TRBD1, which cannot be checked without DNA. Germline CDR1 reads DFQATT; CDR2 reads SNEGSKA (reference sequence). The CDR3 covers 13 residues. The CDR3 sequence is CSARVGAAGGYTF.

This sequence joins TRBV12-3 or TRBV12-4 and TRBJ1-5; the TCRdb call, TRBD1, lacks DNA for checking. The CDR3 runs 15 residues. CDR3 protein: CASSAGTEGRQPQHF.

The rearrangement links TRBV20-1 to TRBJ2-5. CDR3 size: 11 residues. The germline CDR1 and CDR2 sequences are DFQATT and SNEGSKA (reference sequence). The CDR3 protein is CSASGEETQYF.

The chain recombines TRBV7-6 with TRBJ2-7. Germline-derived CDR1 and CDR2 are SGHVS and FNYEAQ. The CDR3 runs 12 residues. The CDR3 loop reads CASSLLEGEQYF.

This chain links TRBV20-1 with TRBJ2-5; TCRdb outputs TRBD2, but without DNA this stays unchecked. The CDR3 consists of 17 residues. Germline V lookup: CDR1 DFQATT, CDR2 SNEGSKA (reference sequence). The CDR3 loop reads CSARRTSGGSGEETQYF.

The genes are TRBV4-2 and TRBJ2-7; the D call of TRBD1 rests on TCRdb alone, since no DNA is present to check it. Per the germline V gene, CDR1 is LGHNA and CDR2 is YNFKEQ. The CDR3 spans 13 residues. CDR3: CASSQKQGYEQYF.

V usage is TRBV28 and J usage is TRBJ2-3. The CDR3 has 15 residues. Germline V gene sequence: CDR1 MDHEN, CDR2 SYDVKM. The CDR3 reads CASRTQATSTDTQYF.

CDR3 in amino acids: CSVDIQGEAFF. This sequence joins TRBV29-1 and TRBJ1-1; TCRdb's assignment of TRBD1 cannot be checked, as there is no DNA. This CDR3 is built from 11 residues. The germline gives CDR1 SQVTM, CDR2 ANQGSEA.

The rearrangement uses TRBV19 and TRBJ1-5. The CDR3 runs to 16 residues. Germline-derived CDR1 and CDR2 are LNHDA and SQIVND (reference sequence). CDR3 amino acids: CASSRGRRISNQPQHF.

The chain combines TRBV28 with TRBJ2-3; without DNA, the TCRdb call of TRBD2 cannot be checked. The length of the CDR3 is 15 residues. The germline V gene encodes CDR1 MDHEN and CDR2 SYDVKM. The CDR3 loop reads CASSSSFSLPDTQYF.

The chain employs TRBV5-1 and TRBJ1-5; TCRdb lists TRBD1, though no DNA is available to test this call. The CDR3 covers 17 residues. Looked up from germline, CDR1 is SGHRS and CDR2 is YFSETQ. The CDR3 spells CASREGTGDHGNQPQHF. The whole variable domain, filled in from reference TRBV5-1 and TRBJ1-5, reads KAGVTQTPRYLIKTRGQQVTLSCSPISGHRSVSWYQQTPGQGLQFLFEYFSETQRNKGNFPGRFSGRQFSNSRSEMNVSTLELGDSALYLCASREGTGDHGNQPQHFGDGTRLSIL.

The V and J genes are TRBV29-1 and TRBJ2-5; as DNA is missing, the TRBD2 call by TCRdb cannot be tested. CDR3 size: 14 residues. Germline-derived CDR1 and CDR2 are SQVTM and ANQGSEA. The CDR3: CSVPLAGPQETQYF.